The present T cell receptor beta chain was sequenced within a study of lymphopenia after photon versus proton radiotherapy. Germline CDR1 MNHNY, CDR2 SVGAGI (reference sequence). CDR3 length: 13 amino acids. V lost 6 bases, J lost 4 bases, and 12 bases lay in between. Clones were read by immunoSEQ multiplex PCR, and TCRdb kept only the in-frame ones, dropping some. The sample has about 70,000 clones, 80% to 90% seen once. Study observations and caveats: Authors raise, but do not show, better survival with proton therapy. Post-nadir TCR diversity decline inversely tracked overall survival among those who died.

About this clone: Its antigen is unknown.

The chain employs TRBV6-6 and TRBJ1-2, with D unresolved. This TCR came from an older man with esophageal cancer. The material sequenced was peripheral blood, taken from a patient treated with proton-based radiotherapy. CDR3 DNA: TGTGCCAGCAGGTCAAGGTCCGGCTATGGCTACACCTTC. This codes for CASRSRSGYGYTF.